The sequence of this T cell receptor (beta chain) was determined in a study of technical replicates of blood from a handful of donors. The CDR3 has 15 amino acids. Germline V lookup: CDR1 MNHEY, CDR2 SVGAGI. V lost 6 bases to trimming and J lost 2 bases; unmatched junction nucleotides: 3. Clones were sequenced by immunoSEQ multiplex PCR, and TCRdb holds only the in-frame ones, with some missing. The sample shows 60,000 to 75,000 clones, about 86% of them seen only once. The receptor's source is a human donor in good health. Some clones in this sample may be carry-over from other donors' samples. The sequencing sample was made of PBMCs. The V gene is TRBV6-5, the J gene TRBJ2-6; 8 bases are shared with TRBD2. The CDR3 is CASSSGGAGANVLTF. Written as DNA, the CDR3 is TGTGCCAGCAGCTCCGGGGGGGCTGGGGCCAACGTCCTGACTTTC.